Listed here are 22 T cell receptor beta chains from one sample, sequenced in a study of Ad26.COV2.S vaccination and SARS-CoV-2 variants. The treatment was: some 20 received Ad26.COV2.S at low or high dose, single or two shots; a few received placebo; per-sample allocation not given. Samples were taken on day 63 after the first vaccine or placebo injection. This table comes from immunoSEQ multiplex PCR, and its TCRdb copy is limited to in-frame clones, with some not included. Among about 330,000 clones listed, about 90% were seen once. The material sequenced was peripheral blood, taken in a trial of Ad26.COV2.S vaccine versus placebo. The receptors derive from a person between 18 and 65 years old who received the Ad26.COV2.S COVID-19 vaccine or a placebo.

The rearrangement uses TRBV7-2 and TRBJ2-1; TRBD2 agrees at 7 bases. Unmatched junction bases numbered 15, after V lost 0 bases and J lost 1 base. Germline V CDR1 and CDR2: SGHTA, FQGNSA. The CDR3 length is 20 residues. In DNA, the CDR3 is TGTGCCAGCAGCTTAGCGTCAGGCAGGCCAAGACTAGCATCCTACAATGAGCAGTTCTTC. Protein sequence: CASSLASGRPRLASYNEQFF. The entire variable domain, with the rest obtained from reference TRBV7-2 and TRBJ2-1, is as follows: GAGVSQSPSNKVTEKGKDVELRCDPISGHTALYWYRQSLGQGLEFLIYFQGNSAPDKSGLPSDRFSAERTGGSVSTLTIQRTQQEDSAVYLCASSLASGRPRLASYNEQFFGPGTRLTVL.

This clone was observed a handful of times. The rearrangement joins TRBV5-1 to TRBJ2-7; TRBD1 matches at 10 bases. This CDR3 is built from 15 residues. Germline loops: CDR1 SGHRS, CDR2 YFSETQ. The junction had 9 bases not matched to a gene; V was cut back by 4 bases and J by 5 bases. The DNA for the CDR3 is TGCGCCAGCAGCCTCGATACCGGGACAGGGGACGAGCAGTACTTC. It encodes CASSLDTGTGDEQYF.

The chain carries TRBV7-9 and TRBJ2-1, with D possibly TRBD1 on 5 matching bases. Germline values: CDR1 SEHNR, CDR2 FQNEAQ (reference sequence). V lost 1 base and J lost 9, with 13 bases in between. The CDR3 has 14 amino acids. The CDR3 protein is CASSLGAGWAEQFF. For the CDR3, the DNA is TGTGCCAGCAGCTTAGGGGCAGGGTGGGCTGAGCAGTTCTTC. Full variable domain (outside the CDR3, taken from reference TRBV7-9 and TRBJ2-1): DTGVSQNPRHKITKRGQNVTFRCDPISEHNRLYWYRQTLGQGPEFLTYFQNEAQLEKSRLLSDRFSAERPKGSFSTLEIQRTEQGDSAMYLCASSLGAGWAEQFFGPGTRLTVL.

The chain combines TRBV11-3 with TRBJ2-5; the D call may be TRBD1 or TRBD2 (6 bases each). The CDR3 consists of 13 residues. Trimming took off 5 bases at V and 1 base at J, with 8 bases between the two ends. Germline CDR1 and CDR2: SGHNT and YENEEA. Written as DNA, the CDR3 is TGTGCCAGCAGCCGGGGGCCCCAAGAGACCCAGTACTTC. Translating gives CASSRGPQETQYF.

The chain couples TRBV10-3 to TRBJ2-1; 8 bases align to TRBD2. CDR3 length equals 16 residues. From germline, CDR1 is ENHRY and CDR2 SYGVKD. The V and J ends lost 3 bases and 7 bases, in that order; junction bases with no gene match: 11. CDR3 protein: CAISDIRGRLGNEQFF. The CDR3, as DNA: TGTGCCATCAGTGATATTCGCGGGAGGTTAGGGAATGAGCAGTTCTTC.

V usage is TRBV19 and J usage is TRBJ2-2, with TRBD2 as a possible D gene (5 bases). This CDR3 region has 12 residues. Germline CDR1 LNHDA, CDR2 SQIVND (reference sequence). The V and J ends lost 5 bases and 6 bases respectively, with 7 bases between them. In DNA form, the CDR3 reads TGTGCCAGTAGTTACGGGGCCGGGGAGCTGTTTTTT. It specifies CASSYGAGELFF.

This clone occurred a few times. V is TRBV27 and J is TRBJ2-1; D not certain. The CDR3 covers 12 residues. Germline V gene lookup returns CDR1 MNHEY and CDR2 SMNVEV (reference sequence). With 2 bases removed from V and 6 bases from J, the gap between germline ends came to 5 bases. CDR3 nucleotides: TGTGCCAGCAGTTTAAACAGCAATGAGCAGTTCTTC. This sequence encodes CASSLNSNEQFF.

CDR3 sequence: CARTTGGREAFF. In nucleotides, the CDR3 is TGTGCCCGGACTACGGGGGGGAGGGAAGCTTTCTTT. V and J are TRBV19 and TRBJ1-1, with a weak D call TRBD1 (5 bases). The CDR3 totals 12 residues. Germline V gene lookup returns CDR1 LNHDA and CDR2 SQIVND (reference sequence). The V gene lost 11 bases and the J gene lost 8 bases, with 18 bases spanning the gap. The full variable domain, its missing parts supplied by reference TRBV19 and TRBJ1-1, is DGGITQSPKYLFRKEGQNVTLSCEQNLNHDAMYWYRQDPGQGLRLIYYSQIVNDFQKGDIAEGYSVSREKKESFPLTVTSAQKNPTAFYLCARTTGGREAFFGQGTRLTVV.

The V call is TRBV7-8, the J call TRBJ1-1; D gene uncertain. CDR1 is SGHVS and CDR2 is FQNEAQ in the germline V gene. This CDR3 contains 16 residues. Trimming cost V 1 base and J 2 bases, with 14 bases left between them. In DNA, the CDR3 is TGTGCCAGCAGCTTAGTTAGCGGGCAGCTAAACACTGAAGCTTTCTTT. Residues: CASSLVSGQLNTEAFF.

This clone appeared once. The rearrangement joins TRBV4-1 to TRBJ2-7, with D possibly being TRBD1 (5 bases). Germline loops: CDR1 MGHRA, CDR2 YSYEKL. CDR3 length: 14 amino acids. V was trimmed by 6 bases and J by 0 bases, leaving 12 bases between them. The CDR3 reads CASRPTQASYEQYF. CDR3 sequence (DNA): TGCGCCAGCAGACCGACACAGGCCTCCTACGAGCAGTACTTC.

The V call is TRBV13, the J call TRBJ1-1; D remains unclear. V was cut by 5 bases and J by 11 bases, with 15 bases left in between. Germline V gives CDR1 PRHDT, CDR2 FYEKMQ (reference sequence). The CDR3 length is 12 residues. CDR3 nucleotide sequence: TGTGCCAGCAGCCTCGGACTCGAGGGTGCTTTCTTT. It codes for CASSLGLEGAFF. The full variable domain, its missing parts supplied by reference TRBV13 and TRBJ1-1, is AAGVIQSPRHLIKEKRETATLKCYPIPRHDTVYWYQQGPGQDPQFLISFYEKMQSDKGSIPDRFSAQQFSDYHSELNMSSLELGDSALYFCASSLGLEGAFFGQGTRLTVV.

V is TRBV19 and J is TRBJ2-3; 7 nucleotides agree with TRBD1. CDR1 LNHDA and CDR2 SQIVND come from the germline V gene (reference sequence). V trimming: 4 bases; J trimming: 2 bases; junction bases outside the gene matches: 6. This CDR3 comprises 15 residues. CDR3 protein: CASSNSGGSTDTQYF. The CDR3 nucleotides are TGTGCCAGTAGTAATTCAGGGGGTTCCACAGATACGCAGTATTTT. Supplemented by reference TRBV19 and TRBJ2-3, the full variable domain reads DGGITQSPKYLFRKEGQNVTLSCEQNLNHDAMYWYRQDPGQGLRLIYYSQIVNDFQKGDIAEGYSVSREKKESFPLTVTSAQKNPTAFYLCASSNSGGSTDTQYFGPGTRLTVL.

This chain uses TRBV12-3 or TRBV12-4 with TRBJ2-5; weak D call: TRBD2 (5 bases). The V and J ends lost 8 bases and 5 bases respectively, with 15 bases between them. The CDR3 loop spans 13 amino acids. This chain's CDR3 is CASGAVQVETQYF. The CDR3 nucleotides read TGTGCCAGCGGAGCGGTCCAGGTGGAGACCCAGTACTTC.

The rearrangement joins TRBV10-3 to TRBJ1-1; D unresolved. Per germline, CDR1 ENHRY and CDR2 SYGVKD. The V gene lost 10 bases and the J gene lost 4 bases, with 13 bases spanning the gap. The CDR3 is 12 residues long. CDR3 amino acids: CASSRAFTEAFF. CDR3 in DNA: TGTGCCAGTTCACGAGCCTTCACTGAAGCTTTCTTT.

The chain has TRBV7-7 and TRBJ1-2, with D perhaps matching TRBD1 (5 bases). Per germline, CDR1 SSHAT and CDR2 FNYEAQ (reference sequence). This CDR3 contains 15 residues. V was clipped by 7 bases and J by 6 bases, with 21 bases between them. CDR3 protein: CASTLLIRELNGYTF. For the CDR3, the DNA is TGTGCCAGCACCCTACTGATCAGGGAGTTAAATGGCTACACCTTC. Together with reference TRBV7-7 and TRBJ1-2, the CDR3 gives the full variable domain: GAGVSQSPRYKVTKRGQDVTLRCDPISSHATLYWYQQALGQGPEFLTYFNYEAQPDKSGLPSDRFSAERPEGSISTLTIQRTEQRDSAMYRCASTLLIRELNGYTFGSGTRLTVV.

This chain joins TRBV7-5 and TRBJ1-4. TRBV7-5 has pseudogene status. The CDR3 loop spans 11 amino acids. CDR3 sequence (DNA): TGTGCCAGAAGCCGCGGGGGGAAACTGTTTTTT. Translation gives CARSRGGKLFF.

The CDR3 loop reads CASSPFFIVDEQFF. The CDR3 bases are TGTGCCAGCAGCCCCTTTTTTATAGTGGATGAGCAGTTCTTC. This chain uses TRBV2 with TRBJ2-1; D is uncertain. CDR1 and CDR2 (germline): SNHLY, FYNNEI. The V end was cut by 6 bases, the J end by 8 bases, with 17 bases between. The CDR3 is 14 residues long.

This clone has only one observation. V usage is TRBV9 and J usage is TRBJ1-2; 7 positions match TRBD1. Germline CDR1 SGDLS, CDR2 YYNGEE. V lost 3 bases and J lost 7; bases outside the gene matches: 12. The CDR3 length is 15 residues. Here the CDR3 reads CASSARTGTVGGYTF. The CDR3 coding sequence is TGTGCCAGCAGCGCAAGAACCGGGACAGTCGGTGGCTACACCTTC.

The chain links TRBV2 to TRBJ1-1; D ambiguous. V was pared by 6 bases and J by 5 bases, with 10 bases between. The CDR3 has 12 amino acids. In germline, CDR1 is SNHLY, CDR2 FYNNEI. The CDR3 DNA reads TGTGCCAGCAGCGACACTAATACTGAAGCTTTCTTT. Translation gives CASSDTNTEAFF.

The chain is built from TRBV2 and TRBJ1-4; TRBD1 might be the D (6 bases). The length of the CDR3 is 13 residues. CDR1 is SNHLY, CDR2 FYNNEI, per germline. V lost 9 bases, J lost 4 bases, and 12 bases lay in between. Written as DNA, the CDR3 is TGTGCCAGTAGGGGGAGAGTTAATGAAAAACTGTTTTTT. It codes for CASRGRVNEKLFF.

This chain joins TRBV4-3 and TRBJ2-1; D is perhaps TRBD1 (5 bases). The germline CDR1 and CDR2 sequences are LGHNA and YSLEER. The V end lost 3 bases, the J end lost 1 base, and 13 bases lay between the germline ends. The CDR3 length is 16 residues. The CDR3 protein is CASSQSTGSSYNEQFF. DNA of the CDR3: TGCGCCAGCAGCCAGTCCACAGGTTCTTCCTACAATGAGCAGTTCTTC.

This sequence joins TRBV7-2 and TRBJ2-5; no clear D. This CDR3 comprises 13 residues. Trimming cost V 2 bases and J 10 bases, with 14 bases left between them. Germline CDR1 SGHTA, CDR2 FQGNSA. CDR3 sequence: CASSLRPPEDQYF. For the CDR3, the DNA is TGTGCCAGCAGCTTAAGACCGCCTGAGGACCAGTACTTC.